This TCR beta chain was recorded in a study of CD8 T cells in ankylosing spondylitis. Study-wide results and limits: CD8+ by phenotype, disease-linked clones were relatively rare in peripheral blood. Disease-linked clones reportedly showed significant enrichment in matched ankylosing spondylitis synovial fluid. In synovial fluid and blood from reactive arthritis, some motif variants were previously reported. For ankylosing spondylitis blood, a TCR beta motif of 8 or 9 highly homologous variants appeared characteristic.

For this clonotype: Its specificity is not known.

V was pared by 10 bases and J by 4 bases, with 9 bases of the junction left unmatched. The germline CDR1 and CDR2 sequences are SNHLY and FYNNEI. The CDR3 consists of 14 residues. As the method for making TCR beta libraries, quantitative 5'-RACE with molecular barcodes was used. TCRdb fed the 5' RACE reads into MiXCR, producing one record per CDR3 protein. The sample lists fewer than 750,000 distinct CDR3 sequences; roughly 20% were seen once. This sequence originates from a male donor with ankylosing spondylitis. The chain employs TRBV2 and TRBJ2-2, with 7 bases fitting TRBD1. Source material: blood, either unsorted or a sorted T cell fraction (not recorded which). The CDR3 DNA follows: TGTGCCACCCTACCGACAGGGAGCACCGGGGAGCTGTTTTTT. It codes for CATLPTGSTGELFF.